This paragraph covers one T cell receptor beta chain sequence. This sample is part of a study of T cell responses to AZD1222 COVID-19 vaccine. Using immunoSEQ multiplex PCR, the repertoire was profiled, and TCRdb retains in-frame clones only, with some absent. The sample has about 110,000 clones, around 89% seen once; the top ten hold less than 6.5%. CDR3 size: 18 residues. Germline V gene sequence: CDR1 SGHRS, CDR2 YFSETQ. V shed 1 base and J 5 bases; nucleotides not matched to a gene: 12. Material: peripheral blood, obtained 28 days after the second AZD1222 dose. The V call is TRBV5-1, the J call TRBJ2-1; 10 bases match TRBD2. The receptor was isolated from an adult who received the AZD1222 COVID-19 vaccine. The CDR3 region is CASSLRTSGGAADNEQFF. CDR3 nucleotide sequence: TGCGCCAGCAGCTTGCGTACCAGCGGGGGGGCCGCGGACAATGAGCAGTTCTTC.